This T cell receptor (beta chain) comes out of a study of regulatory T cells in long-lasting Graves disease. Arm-PCR of CDR3 regions and iRepertoire HTBI primers were used to build TCR beta libraries. TCRdb processed the multiplex PCR reads anew with MiXCR; each CDR3 protein has one entry. Found here are around 400,000 distinct CDR3 sequences, 15% of them singletons; the top ten hold roughly 8%. Regarding time point: newly diagnosed GD, antithyroid drugs for less than 3 months. Isolated PBMC RNA provided the starting material for the TCR library. Trimming left V 4 bases short and J 4 bases short, with 14 bases between. Germline values: CDR1 SQVTM, CDR2 ANQGSEA. The CDR3 sequence is 13 residues long. The data were also submitted as part of a second study, on T cells in Graves' hyperthyroidism and ophthalmopathy. That paper adds: Ophthalmopathy, as predicted by the model, came a median around 7 months after the prediction.

This sequence joins TRBV29-1 and TRBJ2-7; D is possibly TRBD1 (7 bases). The source is a woman in her forties with Graves disease. The material sequenced was peripheral blood mononuclear cells (PBMCs), taken at new diagnosis, from a patient treated with antithyroid drugs. The CDR3 here is CSVAGGQNYEQYF. The CDR3 nucleotides are TGCAGCGTTGCCGGGGGACAGAATTACGAGCAGTACTTC.